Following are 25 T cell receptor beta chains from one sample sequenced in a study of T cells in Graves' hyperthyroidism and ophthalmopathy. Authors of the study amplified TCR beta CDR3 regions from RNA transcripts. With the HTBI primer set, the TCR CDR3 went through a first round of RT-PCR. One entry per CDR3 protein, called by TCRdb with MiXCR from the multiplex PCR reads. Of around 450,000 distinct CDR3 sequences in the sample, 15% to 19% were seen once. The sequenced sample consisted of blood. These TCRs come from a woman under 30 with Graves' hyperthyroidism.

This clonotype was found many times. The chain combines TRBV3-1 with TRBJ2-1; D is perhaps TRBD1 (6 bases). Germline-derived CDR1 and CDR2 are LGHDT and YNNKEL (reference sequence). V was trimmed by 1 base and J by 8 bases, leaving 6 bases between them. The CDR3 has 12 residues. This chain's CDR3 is CASSQGGHEQFF. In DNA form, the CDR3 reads TGTGCCAGCAGCCAAGGGGGGCATGAGCAGTTCTTC.

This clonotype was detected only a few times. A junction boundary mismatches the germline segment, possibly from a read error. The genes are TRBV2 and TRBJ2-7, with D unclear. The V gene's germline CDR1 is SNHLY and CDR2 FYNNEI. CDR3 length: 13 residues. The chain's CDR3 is CATSANPPSEQYF. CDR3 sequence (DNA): TGTGCCACCAGTGCCAACCCCCCGAGCGAGCAGTACTTC.

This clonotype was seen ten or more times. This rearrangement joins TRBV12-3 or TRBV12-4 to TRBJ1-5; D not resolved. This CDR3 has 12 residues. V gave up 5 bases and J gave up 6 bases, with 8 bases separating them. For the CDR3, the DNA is TGTGCCAGCAGTACCCATAGTCAGCCCCAGCATTTT. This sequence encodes CASSTHSQPQHF.

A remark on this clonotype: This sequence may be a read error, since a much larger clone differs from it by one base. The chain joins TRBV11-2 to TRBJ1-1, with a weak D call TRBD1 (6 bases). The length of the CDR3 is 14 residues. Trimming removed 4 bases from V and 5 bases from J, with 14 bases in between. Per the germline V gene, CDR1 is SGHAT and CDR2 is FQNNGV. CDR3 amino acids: CASSSLNRVTEAFF. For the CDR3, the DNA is TGTGCCAGCAGCTCCCTCAACAGGGTAACTGAAGCTTTCTTT.

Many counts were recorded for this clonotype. In DNA, the CDR3 is TGTGCCACCGCAGGACAGGATAGCAATCAGCCCCAGCATTTT. It translates to CATAGQDSNQPQHF. J is TRBJ1-5 and V is TRBV2; 7 bases match TRBD1. The CDR3 has 14 residues. Unmatched junction bases numbered 6, after V lost 10 bases and J lost 0 bases. CDR1 is SNHLY, CDR2 FYNNEI, per germline.

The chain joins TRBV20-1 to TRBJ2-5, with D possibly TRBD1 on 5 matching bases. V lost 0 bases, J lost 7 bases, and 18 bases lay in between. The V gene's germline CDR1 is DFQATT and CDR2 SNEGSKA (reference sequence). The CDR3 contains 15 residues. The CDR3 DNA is TGCAGTGCTAGAGAAAGGGGTGAGAGTTTGGGGACCCAGTACTTC. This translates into CSARERGESLGTQYF.

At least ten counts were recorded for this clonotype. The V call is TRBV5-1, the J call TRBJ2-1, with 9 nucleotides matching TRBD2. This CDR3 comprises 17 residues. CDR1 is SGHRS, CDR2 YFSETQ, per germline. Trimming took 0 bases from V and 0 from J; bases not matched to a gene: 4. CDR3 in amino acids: CASSLATSGSSYNEQFF. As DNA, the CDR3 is TGCGCCAGCAGCTTGGCGACTAGCGGTAGCTCCTACAATGAGCAGTTCTTC.

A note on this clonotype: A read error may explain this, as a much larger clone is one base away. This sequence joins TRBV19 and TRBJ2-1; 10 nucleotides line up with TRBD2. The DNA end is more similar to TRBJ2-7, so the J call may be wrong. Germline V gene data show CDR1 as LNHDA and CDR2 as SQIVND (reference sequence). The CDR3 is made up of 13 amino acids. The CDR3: CASRTSGYNEQYF. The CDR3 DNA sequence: TGTGCCAGCCGGACTAGCGGATACAATGAGCAGTACTTC.

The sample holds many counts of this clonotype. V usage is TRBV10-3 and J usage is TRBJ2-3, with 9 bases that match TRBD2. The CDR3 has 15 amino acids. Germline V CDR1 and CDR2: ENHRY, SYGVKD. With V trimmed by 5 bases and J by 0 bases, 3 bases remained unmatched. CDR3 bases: TGTGCCATCAGTCCAAGCGGGGGGAGCACAGATACGCAGTATTTT. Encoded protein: CAISPSGGSTDTQYF.

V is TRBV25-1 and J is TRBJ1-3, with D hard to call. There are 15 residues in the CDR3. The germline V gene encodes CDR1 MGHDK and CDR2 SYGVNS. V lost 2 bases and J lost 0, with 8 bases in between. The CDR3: CASSEGTASGNTIYF. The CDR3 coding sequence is TGTGCCAGCAGTGAAGGTACAGCCTCTGGAAACACCATATATTTT.

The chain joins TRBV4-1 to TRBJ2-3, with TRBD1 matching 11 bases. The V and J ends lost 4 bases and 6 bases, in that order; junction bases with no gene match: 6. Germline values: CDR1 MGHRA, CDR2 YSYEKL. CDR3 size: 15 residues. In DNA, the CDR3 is TGCGCCAGCAGCCCCCTCGGGACAGGGGGGGATACGCAGTATTTT. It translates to CASSPLGTGGDTQYF.

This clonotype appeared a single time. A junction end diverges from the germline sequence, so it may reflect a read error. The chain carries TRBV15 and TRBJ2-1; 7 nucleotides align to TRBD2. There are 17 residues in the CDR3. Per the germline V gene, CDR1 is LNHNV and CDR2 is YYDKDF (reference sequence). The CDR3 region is CAASREPLADSYNEQFF. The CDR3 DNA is TGTGCCGCCAGCAGAGAACCCCTAGCGGACTCCTACAATGAGCAGTTCTTC.

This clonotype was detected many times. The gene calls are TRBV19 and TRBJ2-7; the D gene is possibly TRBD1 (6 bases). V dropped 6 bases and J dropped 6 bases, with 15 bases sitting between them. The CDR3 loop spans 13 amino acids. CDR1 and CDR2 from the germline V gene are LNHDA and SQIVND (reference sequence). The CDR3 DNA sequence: TGTGCCAGTAGCATCGGACAGCCCGCCGAGCAGTACTTC. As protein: CASSIGQPAEQYF.

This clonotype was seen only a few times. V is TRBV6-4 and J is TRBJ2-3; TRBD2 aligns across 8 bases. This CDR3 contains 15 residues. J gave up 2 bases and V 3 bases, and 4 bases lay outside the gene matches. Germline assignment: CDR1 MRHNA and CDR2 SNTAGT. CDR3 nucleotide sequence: TGTGCCAGCAGTGAGAACGGGGGGGCCACAGATACGCAGTATTTT. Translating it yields CASSENGGATDTQYF.

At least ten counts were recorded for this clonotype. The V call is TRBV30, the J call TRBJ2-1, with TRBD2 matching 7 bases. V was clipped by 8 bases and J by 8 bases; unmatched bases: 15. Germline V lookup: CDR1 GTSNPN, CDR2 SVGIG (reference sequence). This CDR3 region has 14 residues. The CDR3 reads CARNSGPLGDEQFF. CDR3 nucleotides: TGTGCCAGAAATAGCGGGCCACTGGGGGATGAGCAGTTCTTC.

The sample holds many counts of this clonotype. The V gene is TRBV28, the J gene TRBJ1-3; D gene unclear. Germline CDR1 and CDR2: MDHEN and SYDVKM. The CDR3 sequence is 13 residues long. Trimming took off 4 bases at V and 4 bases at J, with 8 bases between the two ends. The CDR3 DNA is TGTGCCAGCAGTTGGTCTGTGGGAAACACCATATATTTT. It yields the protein CASSWSVGNTIYF.

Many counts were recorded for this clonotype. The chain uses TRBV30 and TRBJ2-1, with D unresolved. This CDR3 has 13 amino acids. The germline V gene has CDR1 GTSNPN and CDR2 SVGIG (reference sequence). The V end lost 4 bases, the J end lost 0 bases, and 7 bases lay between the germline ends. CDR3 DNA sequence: TGTGCCTGGAAGATATCCTCCTACAATGAGCAGTTCTTC. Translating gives CAWKISSYNEQFF.

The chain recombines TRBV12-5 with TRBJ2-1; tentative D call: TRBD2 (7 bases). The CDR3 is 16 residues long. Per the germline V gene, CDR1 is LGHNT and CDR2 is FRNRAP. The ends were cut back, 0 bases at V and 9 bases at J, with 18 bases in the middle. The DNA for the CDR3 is TGTGCTAGTGGTTTGGTTGGGGGGGGGGCCCTCGGTGAGCAGTTCTTC. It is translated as CASGLVGGGALGEQFF.

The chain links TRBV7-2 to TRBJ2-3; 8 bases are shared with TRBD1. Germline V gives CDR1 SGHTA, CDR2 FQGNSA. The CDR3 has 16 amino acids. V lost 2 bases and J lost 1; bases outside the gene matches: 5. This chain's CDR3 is CASSLRQGIGTDTQYF. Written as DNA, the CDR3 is TGTGCCAGCAGCTTAAGACAGGGGATCGGCACAGATACGCAGTATTTT. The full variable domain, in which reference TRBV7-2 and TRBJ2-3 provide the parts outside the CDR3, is GAGVSQSPSNKVTEKGKDVELRCDPISGHTALYWYRQSLGQGLEFLIYFQGNSAPDKSGLPSDRFSAERTGGSVSTLTIQRTQQEDSAVYLCASSLRQGIGTDTQYFGPGTRLTVL.

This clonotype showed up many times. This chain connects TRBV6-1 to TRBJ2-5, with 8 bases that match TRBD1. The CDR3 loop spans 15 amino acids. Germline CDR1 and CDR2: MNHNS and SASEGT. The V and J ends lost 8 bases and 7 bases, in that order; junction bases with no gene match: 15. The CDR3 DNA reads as TGTGCCAGCTCGGGACAGGCAGCCTACCCAGGGACCCAGTACTTC. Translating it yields CASSGQAAYPGTQYF.

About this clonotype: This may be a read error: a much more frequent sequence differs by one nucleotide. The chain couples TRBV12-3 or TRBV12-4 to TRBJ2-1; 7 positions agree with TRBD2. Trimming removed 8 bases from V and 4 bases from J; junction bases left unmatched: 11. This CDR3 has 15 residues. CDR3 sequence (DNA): TGTGCCAGCGAGCCCATAACGGGGGGTTACAATGAGCAGTTCTTC. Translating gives CASEPITGGYNEQFF.

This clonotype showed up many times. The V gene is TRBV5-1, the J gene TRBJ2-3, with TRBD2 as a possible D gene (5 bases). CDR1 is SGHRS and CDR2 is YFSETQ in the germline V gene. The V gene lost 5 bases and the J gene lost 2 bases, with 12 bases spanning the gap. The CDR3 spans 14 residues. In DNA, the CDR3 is TGCGCCAGCAGGAGGACTGACAACACAGATACGCAGTATTTT. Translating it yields CASRRTDNTDTQYF.

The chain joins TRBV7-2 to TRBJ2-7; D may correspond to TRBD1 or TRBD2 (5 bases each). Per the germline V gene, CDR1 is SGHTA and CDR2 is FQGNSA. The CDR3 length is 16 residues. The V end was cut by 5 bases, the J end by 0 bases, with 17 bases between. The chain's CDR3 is CASSPQEGTPSYEQYF. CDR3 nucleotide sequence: TGTGCCAGCAGCCCGCAAGAAGGGACGCCCTCCTACGAGCAGTACTTC.

In DNA form, the CDR3 reads TGTGCCAGTAACCCGACTAACCCCTACAATGAGCAGTTCTTC. This translates into CASNPTNPYNEQFF. The chain couples TRBV19 to TRBJ2-1; TRBD2 might be the D (5 bases). Trimming removed 7 bases from V and 2 bases from J, with 12 bases in between. Germline V CDR1 and CDR2: LNHDA, SQIVND (reference sequence). There are 14 residues in the CDR3.

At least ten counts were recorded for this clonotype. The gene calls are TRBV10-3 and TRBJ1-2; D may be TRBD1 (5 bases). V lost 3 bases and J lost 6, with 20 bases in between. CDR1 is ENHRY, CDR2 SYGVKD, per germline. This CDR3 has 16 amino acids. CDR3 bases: TGTGCCATCAGTGATAGGACGAGGGGTGATGCGGATGGCTACACCTTC. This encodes CAISDRTRGDADGYTF.